This passage covers 21 T cell receptor beta chains from one sample sequenced in a study of T cells in Graves' hyperthyroidism and ophthalmopathy. There were TCR beta CDR3 regions amplified from RNA transcripts. A first-round RT-PCR of the TCR CDR3 used the HTBI primer set. A single record per CDR3 protein comes from TCRdb applying MiXCR to the multiplex PCR reads. The table shows hundreds of thousands of distinct CDR3 sequences, with around 13% occurring only once. The sequenced material came from blood. These receptors were taken from a woman between 18 and 29 years old with Graves' hyperthyroidism.

The gene calls are TRBV27 and TRBJ2-1; 9 nucleotides line up with TRBD1. CDR1 and CDR2 (germline): MNHEY, SMNVEV (reference sequence). The CDR3 consists of 15 residues. V lost 3 bases and J lost 10; bases outside the gene matches: 10. The CDR3 loop reads CASSFSGTGHGEQFF. DNA of the CDR3: TGTGCCAGCAGTTTTTCCGGGACAGGGCACGGGGAGCAGTTCTTC.

There are many counts of this clonotype. The genes are TRBV7-9 and TRBJ2-1, with 7 nucleotides matching TRBD2. The CDR3 loop spans 16 amino acids. The J segment lost 6 bases and the V segment lost 0 bases, leaving 8 bases of the junction unmatched. CDR1 and CDR2 from the germline V gene are SEHNR and FQNEAQ (reference sequence). The DNA of the CDR3 is TGTGCCAGCAGCTTAGCGGGCCTAGCGGTATCCAATGAGCAGTTCTTC. Its protein product is CASSLAGLAVSNEQFF.

This clonotype was observed many times. The CDR3 DNA reads as TGCAGTGCTAGAGATCACGGGAACGAGCAGTACTTC. Translated, it gives CSARDHGNEQYF. The genes are TRBV20-1 and TRBJ2-7; a possible D gene is TRBD2 (5 bases). Germline V gene data show CDR1 as DFQATT and CDR2 as SNEGSKA (reference sequence). The CDR3 has 12 residues. Trimming left V 0 bases short and J 5 bases short, with 8 bases between.

This clonotype was detected only a few times. This chain joins TRBV13 and TRBJ2-1, with D maybe TRBD2 (5 bases). The CDR3 totals 16 residues. Looked up from germline, CDR1 is PRHDT and CDR2 is FYEKMQ (reference sequence). Trimming stripped 4 bases from V and 0 bases from J, with 13 bases between. CDR3 bases: TGTGCCAGCAGCTCGAGGGATCGAAGCTCCTACAATGAGCAGTTCTTC. It encodes CASSSRDRSSYNEQFF.

J is TRBJ2-3 and V is TRBV7-9; 10 bases fit TRBD2. This CDR3 region has 18 residues. CDR1 is SEHNR, CDR2 FQNEAQ, per germline (reference sequence). V lost 0 bases to trimming and J lost 1 base; unmatched junction nucleotides: 7. CDR3 in amino acids: CASSLALAGGPGTDTQYF. DNA of the CDR3: TGTGCCAGCAGCTTAGCCTTAGCGGGAGGCCCCGGCACAGATACGCAGTATTTT.

There are many counts of this clonotype. The rearrangement links TRBV12-3 or TRBV12-4 to TRBJ2-1, with D possibly matching TRBD2 (6 bases). This CDR3 is built from 15 residues. The V end lost 3 bases, the J end lost 10 bases, and 19 bases lay between the germline ends. CDR3 in amino acids: CASSFSGRSLGEQFF. The DNA for the CDR3 is TGTGCCAGCAGTTTCAGTGGGAGGTCATTGGGAGAGCAGTTCTTC.

In its sample, this clonotype was seen many times. The chain joins TRBV27 to TRBJ2-3, with TRBD2 matching 9 bases. This CDR3 spans 15 amino acids. CDR1 MNHEY and CDR2 SMNVEV come from the germline V gene (reference sequence). The V segment lost 6 bases and the J segment 8 bases; nucleotides outside the gene matches: 12. The CDR3 here is CASRGSGRFDSTQYF. CDR3 sequence (DNA): TGTGCCAGCAGGGGGAGCGGGAGGTTCGATAGTACGCAGTATTTT.

The chain is built from TRBV30 and TRBJ2-3, with 13 bases lining up with TRBD2. The CDR3 contains 21 residues. The V and J ends lost 0 bases and 3 bases, in that order; junction bases with no gene match: 18. CDR1 is GTSNPN and CDR2 is SVGIG in the germline V gene (reference sequence). The chain's CDR3 is CAWSVRRTSGSGFIRTDTQYF. DNA for the CDR3: TGTGCCTGGAGTGTAAGGAGGACTAGCGGGAGTGGATTTATAAGGACAGATACGCAGTATTTT. The full variable domain, in which reference TRBV30 and TRBJ2-3 provide the parts outside the CDR3, is SQTIHQWPATLVQPVGSPLSLECTVEGTSNPNLYWYRQAAGRGLQLLFYSVGIGQISSEVPQNLSASRPQDRQFILSSKKLLLSDSGFYLCAWSVRRTSGSGFIRTDTQYFGPGTRLTVL.

In its sample, this clonotype was seen a few times. The rearrangement joins TRBV6-9 to TRBJ1-1; D unclear. The CDR3 runs 17 residues. Deletions cut 3 bases from V and 1 base from J, with 18 bases between. CDR1 and CDR2 (germline): MNHGY, SVAAGI. Written as DNA, the CDR3 is TGTGCCAGCAGTTACCAGGCAGTCATGGAAAAGAACACTGAAGCTTTCTTT. Protein product: CASSYQAVMEKNTEAFF.

This clonotype was counted many times. The rearrangement uses TRBV7-8 and TRBJ1-2, with 8 bases fitting TRBD1. The length of the CDR3 is 14 residues. The V and J ends lost 3 bases and 5 bases, in that order; junction bases with no gene match: 5. Germline lookup yields CDR1 SGHVS and CDR2 FQNEAQ. CDR3 region: CASSLAGGSYGYTF. CDR3 bases: TGTGCCAGCAGCTTGGCAGGGGGCAGTTATGGCTACACCTTC.

Remarks on this clonotype: A much larger clone lies a single base off, so this may be a read error. The CDR3 DNA reads as TGTGCCACCCTCCGGGACGGAGGTCGCCCAGATACGCAGTATTTT. Protein sequence: CATLRDGGRPDTQYF. The chain uses TRBV6-2 or TRBV6-3 and TRBJ2-3; TRBD1 or TRBD2 may be the D gene (5 bases each). Germline values: CDR1 MNHEY, CDR2 SVGEGT. With 10 bases removed from V and 4 bases from J, the gap between germline ends came to 21 bases. The CDR3 consists of 15 residues.

This clonotype came up many times. This chain uses TRBV6-5 with TRBJ1-5; no firm D call. V dropped 2 bases and J dropped 7 bases, with 15 bases sitting between them. Per the germline V gene, CDR1 is MNHEY and CDR2 is SVGAGI. CDR3 length equals 15 residues. CDR3 coding DNA: TGTGCCAGCAGTTACCGGAAACCCGGGAAGCAGCCCCAGCATTTT. Translation: CASSYRKPGKQPQHF.

This sequence joins TRBV7-2 and TRBJ2-7; maybe TRBD2 (6 bases). CDR1 and CDR2 (germline): SGHTA, FQGNSA. Trimming left V 7 bases short and J 3 bases short, with 13 bases between. The CDR3 sequence is 13 residues long. DNA of the CDR3: TGTGCCAGCATTGGAGGGATGATCTACGAGCAGTACTTC. This codes for CASIGGMIYEQYF. The complete variable domain, with remaining parts taken from reference TRBV7-2 and TRBJ2-7, reads GAGVSQSPSNKVTEKGKDVELRCDPISGHTALYWYRQSLGQGLEFLIYFQGNSAPDKSGLPSDRFSAERTGGSVSTLTIQRTQQEDSAVYLCASIGGMIYEQYFGPGTRLTVT.

V and J are TRBV7-9 and TRBJ2-5; tentatively, D is TRBD1 (6 bases). Germline V gene lookup returns CDR1 SEHNR and CDR2 FQNEAQ (reference sequence). There are 17 residues in the CDR3. The germline V and J ends were trimmed by 1 base and 5 bases, with 20 bases remaining between them. CDR3 sequence: CASSLDPTRDTRETQYF. CDR3 coding DNA: TGTGCCAGCAGCTTAGACCCGACTCGGGACACGCGGGAGACCCAGTACTTC.

This clonotype was counted only a few times. The chain has TRBV5-1 and TRBJ2-1; 13 bases agree with TRBD2. Germline V lookup: CDR1 SGHRS, CDR2 YFSETQ. The junction had 6 bases not matched to a gene; V was cut back by 7 bases and J by 5 bases. This CDR3 contains 15 residues. CDR3 sequence reads: CASGVGTSGDNEQFF. CDR3 nucleotides: TGCGCCAGCGGCGTCGGGACTAGCGGGGACAATGAGCAGTTCTTC. Looking up the rest from reference TRBV5-1 and TRBJ2-1 gives the full variable domain: KAGVTQTPRYLIKTRGQQVTLSCSPISGHRSVSWYQQTPGQGLQFLFEYFSETQRNKGNFPGRFSGRQFSNSRSEMNVSTLELGDSALYLCASGVGTSGDNEQFFGPGTRLTVL.

This clonotype was seen just once. V usage is TRBV29-1 and J usage is TRBJ1-2; weak D call: TRBD1 (6 bases). CDR3 length: 12 residues. Trimming shortened V by 0 bases and J by 8 bases, and 10 bases separated the two germline ends. The V gene's germline CDR1 is SQVTM and CDR2 ANQGSEA. In nucleotides, the CDR3 is TGCAGCGTTGAAGACTTTGGGGGCGGCTACACCTTC. Amino acids: CSVEDFGGGYTF.

This clonotype was seen ten or more times. This could be a read error, since a much larger clone is one nucleotide away. This rearrangement joins TRBV5-4 to TRBJ2-3; TRBD2 might be the D (6 bases). V was trimmed by 4 bases and J by 2 bases, leaving 8 bases between them. Germline CDR1 SGHNT, CDR2 YYREEE (reference sequence). The length of the CDR3 is 13 residues. DNA for the CDR3: TGTGCCAGCAGCGGGGACTTCACAGATACGCAGTATTTT. This gives the protein CASSGDFTDTQYF.

This clonotype was recorded at least ten times. The CDR3 nucleotides are TGCGCCAGCAGCCAAGTAGTCTTCACCCTCGAATCCTACGAGCAGTACTTC. Amino acids: CASSQVVFTLESYEQYF. V gene TRBV4-1 combines with J gene TRBJ2-7; no clear D. Germline values: CDR1 MGHRA, CDR2 YSYEKL. The ends were cut back, 1 base at V and 1 base at J, with 17 bases in the middle. CDR3 length: 17 residues.

This clonotype was seen ten or more times. The V call is TRBV20-1, the J call TRBJ1-5, with a tentative D call TRBD1 (5 bases). The CDR3 is made up of 15 amino acids. The germline gives CDR1 DFQATT, CDR2 SNEGSKA (reference sequence). Trimming removed 6 bases from V and 0 bases from J, with 15 bases in between. DNA of the CDR3: TGCAGTGCAGCACAGGCCCGCTATAGCAATCAGCCCCAGCATTTT. Its translation is CSAAQARYSNQPQHF.

This clonotype was counted a few times. A junction boundary mismatches the germline segment, possibly from a read error. V usage is TRBV5-1 and J usage is TRBJ2-6; D gene uncertain. Looked up from germline, CDR1 is SGHRS and CDR2 is YFSETQ. The CDR3 consists of 14 residues. Here the CDR3 reads CASSSASGANVLTF. DNA for the CDR3: TGTGCCAGCAGCTCCGCCTCTGGGGCCAACGTCCTGACTTTC. Looking up the rest from reference TRBV5-1 and TRBJ2-6 gives the full variable domain: KAGVTQTPRYLIKTRGQQVTLSCSPISGHRSVSWYQQTPGQGLQFLFEYFSETQRNKGNFPGRFSGRQFSNSRSEMNVSTLELGDSALYLCASSSASGANVLTFGAGSRLTVL.

This clonotype was counted a few times. The chain links TRBV19 to TRBJ1-1; TRBD1 matches 7 bases. This CDR3 contains 17 residues. CDR1 is LNHDA, CDR2 SQIVND, per germline (reference sequence). V shed 5 bases and J 3 bases; nucleotides not matched to a gene: 15. This CDR3 is CASSRRRDSKMDTEAFF. DNA of the CDR3: TGTGCCAGTAGTCGAAGACGGGACAGTAAGATGGACACTGAAGCTTTCTTT.